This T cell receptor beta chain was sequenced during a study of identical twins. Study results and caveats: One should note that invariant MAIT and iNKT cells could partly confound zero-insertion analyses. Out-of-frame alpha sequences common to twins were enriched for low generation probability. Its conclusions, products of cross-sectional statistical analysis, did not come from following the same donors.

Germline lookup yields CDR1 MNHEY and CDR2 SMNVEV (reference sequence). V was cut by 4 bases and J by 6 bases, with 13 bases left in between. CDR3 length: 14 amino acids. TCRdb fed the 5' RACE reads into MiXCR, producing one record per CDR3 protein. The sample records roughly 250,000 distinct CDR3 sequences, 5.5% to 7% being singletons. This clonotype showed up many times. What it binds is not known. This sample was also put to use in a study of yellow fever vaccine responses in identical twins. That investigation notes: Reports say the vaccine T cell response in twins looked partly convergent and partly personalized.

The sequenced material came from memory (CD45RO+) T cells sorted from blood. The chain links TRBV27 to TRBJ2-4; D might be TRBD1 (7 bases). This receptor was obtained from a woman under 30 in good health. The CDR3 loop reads CASSSDREVNIQYF. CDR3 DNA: TGTGCCAGCAGTTCCGACAGGGAGGTAAACATTCAGTACTTC.